This is a list of T cell receptor beta chains from one sample in a study of post-analysis software for immune sequencing data. MiXCR, applied by TCRdb to the PCR reads, yields one record per CDR3 protein. The repertoire holds about 150,000 distinct CDR3 sequences, 25% to 35% seen once, with over 1.2% in the top ten. The source material was blood. The receptor set was obtained from a girl between 5 and 17 years old with multiple sclerosis. The CDR3 runs from the conserved cysteine through the conserved F or W. A D gene is named only where the DNA matches it firmly. Only some rows state a clone size, as once, few, many or a class for expanded clones.

>TRBV5-1|.|TRBJ2-1|.
CASSLGKNEQFF
TGCGCCAGCAGCTTGGGAAAGAATGAGCAGTTCTTC
>TRBV20-1|many|TRBJ2-1|TRBD1
CSAPPSLTGVEGEQFF
TGCAGTGCTCCTCCTTCCTTGACAGGGGTAGAGGGTGAGCAGTTCTTC
>TRBV7-2|.|TRBJ1-4|TRBD1
CASSRDRGNEKLFF
TGTGCCAGCAGCCGGGACAGGGGCAATGAAAAACTGTTTTTT
>TRBV20-1|.|TRBJ2-1|.
CSASGISYNEQVF
TGCAGTGCTAGCGGGATCTCCTACAATGAGCAGGTCTTC
>TRBV29-1|.|TRBJ2-3|.
CSVVRLEGDTQYF
TGCAGCGTTGTCCGGCTAGAGGGAGATACGCAGTATTTT
>TRBV4-1|few|TRBJ2-3|TRBD2
CASSQEPSGTDAQYF
TGCGCCAGCAGCCAAGAACCTAGCGGAACAGATGCGCAGTATTTT
>TRBV20-1|many|TRBJ1-2|TRBD1
CSARQGAYGYTF
TGCAGTGCTAGACAGGGGGCCTATGGCTACACCTTC
>TRBV12-3/TRBV12-4|few|TRBJ2-1|TRBD2
CASSLRFGTKADEQFF
TGTGCCAGCAGTTTAAGGTTCGGGACTAAGGCAGATGAGCAGTTCTTC
>TRBV2|once|TRBJ2-1|.
CASSEELEQFF
TGTGCCAGCAGTGAAGAACTTGAGCAGTTCTTC
>TRBV6-5|many|TRBJ1-2|.
CASSPGYGYTF
TGTGCCAGCAGCCCAGGGTATGGCTACACCTTC
>TRBV10-3|.|TRBJ2-3|TRBD2
CAISVSSGGADTQYF
TGTGCCATCAGTGTATCTAGCGGGGGGGCAGATACGCAGTATTTT
>TRBV3-1|many|TRBJ2-7|TRBD2
CASSQGAGARSEQYF
TGTGCCAGCAGCCAAGGGGCGGGAGCAAGGAGCGAGCAGTACTTC
>TRBV5-1|many|TRBJ2-3|TRBD2
CASSTVLAGNRDTQYF
TGCGCCAGCAGCACGGTACTAGCGGGTAACAGAGATACGCAGTATTTT
>TRBV7-9|.|TRBJ1-1|.
CASSPGPRAFF
TGTGCCAGCAGCCCCGGGCCCCGGGCTTTCTTT
>TRBV3-1|.|TRBJ1-1|TRBD1
CASSQSDRVGAEAFF
TGTGCCAGCAGCCAATCGGACAGGGTGGGCGCTGAAGCTTTCTTT
>TRBV13|.|TRBJ1-1|.
CASSLRLGSNTEAFF
TGTGCCAGCAGCTTACGCCTTGGAAGTAACACTGAAGCTTTCTTT
>TRBV5-1|few|TRBJ1-2|.
CASSGGHEGVGYTF
TGCGCCAGCAGCGGAGGTCATGAGGGGGTCGGCTACACCTTC
>TRBV7-2|many|TRBJ2-5|TRBD1
CASSFGQGIMGTQYF
TGTGCCAGCAGCTTCGGACAGGGGATTATGGGGACCCAGTACTTC
>TRBV4-1|.|TRBJ2-7|TRBD2
CASSQGLAGGPPYEQYF
TGCGCCAGCAGCCAAGGCTTAGCGGGAGGGCCGCCCTACGAGCAGTACTTC
>TRBV14|.|TRBJ2-1|.
CASSQGAWDSYEQFF
TGTGCCAGCAGCCAAGGTGCTTGGGACTCCTACGAGCAGTTCTTC
>TRBV5-1|.|TRBJ2-3|.
CASSLSPEPDTQYF
TGCGCCAGCAGCTTGTCACCTGAGCCAGATACGCAGTATTTT
>TRBV7-8|.|TRBJ2-7|.
CASSFPPTGSGDDEQYF
TGTGCCAGCAGCTTTCCACCAACAGGGTCAGGGGATGACGAGCAGTACTTC